A selection of T cell receptor beta chains follows, all from one sample in a study of CD8+CD57+ T cells in acquired aplastic anemia. MiXCR was run by TCRdb on the reads, yielding one entry per CDR3 protein. The data contain hundreds of thousands of distinct CDR3 sequences, 45% to 65% of them singletons. Sample: sorted CD4+, CD8+, or CD8+CD57+ T cells (not recorded which) from PBMCs. These receptors all stem from a human donor with aplastic anemia. CDR3s include the opening cysteine and the closing phenylalanine or tryptophan. The order of the fields is CDR3 protein, CDR3 DNA, V gene, J gene, D gene, clone size. D genes are given only for firm matches. Clone size is shown for a subset of rows, as once, few, many or a class of expanded clone.

CASSMRSGVGTQYF	TGTGCCAGTAGTATGAGAAGCGGGGTGGGTACGCAGTATTTT	TRBV19	TRBJ2-3	TRBD2	NA
CSARDWAYSGNTIYF	TGCAGTGCTAGAGACTGGGCCTACTCTGGAAACACCATATATTTT	TRBV20-1	TRBJ1-3	NA	NA
CASSSSGGAYEQYF	TGTGCCAGCAGCTCTTCTGGGGGTGCCTACGAGCAGTACTTC	TRBV13	TRBJ2-7	NA	many
CASSQRSSGSQYEQYF	TGCGCCAGCAGCCAACGATCTAGCGGGAGCCAGTACGAGCAGTACTTC	TRBV7-8	TRBJ2-7	TRBD2	NA
CSAGPGTSIYEQYF	TGCAGTGCTGGACCCGGGACTAGCATTTACGAGCAGTACTTC	TRBV20-1	TRBJ2-7	TRBD2	many
CASSLTGAGNQPQHF	TGTGCCAGCAGTTTGACAGGGGCGGGGAATCAGCCCCAGCATTTT	TRBV12-3/TRBV12-4	TRBJ1-5	TRBD1	NA
CSVVKGTSSYEQYF	TGCAGCGTTGTTAAGGGCACGAGCTCCTACGAGCAGTACTTC	TRBV29-1	TRBJ2-7	NA	few
CAAGQGKYEQYF	TGTGCCGCCGGGCAGGGGAAATACGAGCAGTACTTC	TRBV19	TRBJ2-7	NA	NA
CASSRYSGNTIYF	TGTGCCAGCAGTCGATACTCTGGAAACACCATATATTTT	TRBV7-9	TRBJ1-3	NA	many
CSARDPGGGTEAFF	TGCAGTGCTAGAGATCCTGGGGGGGGCACTGAAGCTTTCTTT	TRBV20-1	TRBJ1-1	NA	NA
CASSQEGHTNTGELFF	TGCGCCAGCAGCCAAGAGGGACACACGAACACCGGGGAGCTGTTTTTT	TRBV5-1	TRBJ2-2	NA	NA
CASSVYGTGGSTEAFF	TGTGCCAGCAGTGTTTACGGGACAGGGGGCTCTACTGAAGCTTTCTTT	TRBV25-1	TRBJ1-1	TRBD1	few
CASSLAFPEAFF	TGTGCCAGCAGCTTAGCGTTCCCTGAAGCTTTCTTT	TRBV7-9	TRBJ1-1	NA	NA
CASSQEIGGANYGYTF	TGTGCCAGCAGCCAAGAGATTGGGGGGGCTAACTATGGCTACACCTTC	TRBV4-2	TRBJ1-2	NA	few
CASSVEGAHYGYTF	TGTGCCAGCAGTGTGGAGGGGGCCCACTATGGCTACACCTTC	TRBV6-1	TRBJ1-2	TRBD1	many
CASSLRRGASGELFF	TGTGCCAGCAGTTTACGGCGGGGGGCAAGCGGGGAGCTGTTTTTT	TRBV27	TRBJ2-2	TRBD2	few
CASSTGLAGGQETQYF	TGCGCCAGCAGCACCGGACTAGCGGGAGGTCAAGAGACCCAGTACTTC	TRBV5-1	TRBJ2-5	TRBD2	many
CATSDTGGTRTGYTF	TGTGCCACCAGTGACACAGGGGGAACTCGAACCGGCTACACCTTC	TRBV24-1	TRBJ1-2	TRBD1	once
CASSLVWGDGYTF	TGTGCCAGCAGCTTAGTCTGGGGCGATGGCTACACCTTC	TRBV7-9	TRBJ1-2	NA	NA
CASSMRAPLNEQFF	TGTGCCAGTAGTATGAGGGCCCCTTTGAATGAGCAGTTCTTC	TRBV19	TRBJ2-1	NA	NA
CSVAKGAAYEQYF	TGCAGCGTTGCAAAAGGGGCCGCCTACGAGCAGTACTTC	TRBV29-1	TRBJ2-7	NA	NA
CATSDPSGSHYNEQFF	TGTGCCACCAGTGACCCTAGCGGGAGCCACTACAATGAGCAGTTCTTC	TRBV24-1	TRBJ2-1	TRBD2	few
CAIRGQGGEQFF	TGTGCCATCAGGGGACAGGGGGGGGAGCAGTTCTTC	TRBV10-3	TRBJ2-1	TRBD1	NA
CASSPRTDQETQYF	TGTGCCAGCAGCCCACGGACGGATCAAGAGACCCAGTACTTC	TRBV9	TRBJ2-5	NA	many
CASSPDLARVNTEAFF	TGTGCCAGCAGCCCGGACCTAGCGCGGGTGAACACTGAAGCTTTCTTT	TRBV14	TRBJ1-1	NA	NA
CSARDFRGRADTQYF	TGCAGTGCTAGAGATTTTCGGGGAAGGGCAGATACGCAGTATTTT	TRBV20-1	TRBJ2-3	NA	NA
CASSSTGVGEQFF	TGCGCCAGCAGCTCGACAGGGGTGGGTGAGCAGTTCTTC	TRBV5-1	TRBJ2-1	TRBD1	NA
CASRKSLNTEAFF	TGCGCCAGTCGCAAGAGCTTGAACACTGAAGCTTTCTTT	TRBV10-1	TRBJ1-1	NA	NA
CAISESMFPRTNYGYTF	TGTGCCATCAGTGAGTCGATGTTTCCCCGGACAAACTATGGCTACACCTTC	TRBV10-3	TRBJ1-2	NA	few
CASSTRVWAEAFF	TGTGCCAGTAGTACGAGGGTATGGGCTGAAGCTTTCTTT	TRBV19	TRBJ1-1	NA	NA
CASSLETSGIYEQYF	TGTGCCAGCAGCTTAGAAACTAGCGGGATCTACGAGCAGTACTTC	TRBV9	TRBJ2-7	TRBD2	NA
CASSLVLAGPDTQYF	TGTGCCAGCAGCTTAGTTCTAGCGGGTCCAGATACGCAGTATTTT	TRBV7-2	TRBJ2-3	TRBD2	NA
CAISDTGGNQPQHF	TGTGCCATCAGTGATACAGGGGGCAATCAGCCCCAGCATTTT	TRBV10-3	TRBJ1-5	TRBD1	NA
CASGGNTEAFF	TGTGCCTCCGGGGGGAACACTGAAGCTTTCTTT	TRBV10-3	TRBJ1-1	NA	NA
CASGRTVSGYTF	TGCGCCAGCGGGAGGACCGTGAGCGGCTACACCTTC	TRBV10-2	TRBJ1-2	NA	NA
CASRFSAAGELFF	TGTGCCAGTAGATTTAGCGCGGCCGGGGAGCTGTTTTTT	TRBV19	TRBJ2-2	NA	many
CASSLIPGQGEKLFF	TGCGCCAGCAGCTTGATCCCGGGACAGGGTGAAAAACTGTTTTTT	TRBV5-1	TRBJ1-4	TRBD1	NA
CASNQGLGMNTEAFF	TGTGCCAGCAACCAGGGTTTGGGCATGAACACTGAAGCTTTCTTT	TRBV6-1	TRBJ1-1	NA	many
CASSPSDRDTQYF	TGTGCCAGCAGCCCATCAGACAGAGATACGCAGTATTTT	TRBV7-3	TRBJ2-3	NA	NA
CSARGGGDPAETQYF	TGCAGTGCTAGAGGTGGGGGGGACCCCGCCGAGACCCAGTACTTC	TRBV20-1	TRBJ2-5	TRBD2	NA
CATSDKGSQPQHF	TGTGCCACCAGTGATAAGGGCAGTCAGCCCCAGCATTTT	TRBV24-1	TRBJ1-5	NA	NA
CASSITPVSYNEQFF	TGTGCCAGTAGTATCACCCCGGTCTCCTACAATGAGCAGTTCTTC	TRBV19	TRBJ2-1	NA	NA